These 19 T cell receptor beta chains share one sample of origin, sequenced in a study of response to subunit inactivated influenza vaccine. TCRdb reanalysed the RT-PCR reads using MiXCR and keeps one entry per CDR3 protein. Altogether about 500,000 distinct CDR3 sequences are present, approximately 17% being singletons, with the ten largest covering 3%. Sequenced material: CD4+ T cells sorted from PBMCs, taken less than 25 months after vaccination. The receptors shown here come from a man between 50 and 75 years old who received an inactivated influenza vaccine.

This clonotype was detected ten times or more. This rearrangement joins TRBV10-3 to TRBJ1-2; 8 bases are shared with TRBD1. V lost 8 bases to trimming and J lost 4 bases; unmatched junction nucleotides: 9. The CDR3 is 14 amino acids. Germline-derived CDR1 and CDR2 are ENHRY and SYGVKD. CDR3 loop: CAIAQGGVGYGYTF. As DNA, the CDR3 is TGTGCCATCGCACAGGGGGGCGTCGGCTATGGCTACACCTTC.

This clonotype was seen repeatedly, ten times or more. The chain links TRBV12-3 or TRBV12-4 to TRBJ2-2; D unclear. Deletions cut 7 bases from V and 1 base from J, with 4 bases between. This CDR3 region has 12 residues. The DNA of the CDR3 is TGTGCCAGCACCAAGAACACCGGGGAGCTGTTTTTT. It is translated as CASTKNTGELFF.

The CDR3 DNA is TGTGCCAGCAGCTTGGAAGGACGACCGACCTCTGGAAACACCATATATTTT. It yields the protein CASSLEGRPTSGNTIYF. V and J are TRBV5-5 and TRBJ1-3; D uncertain. Germline V lookup: CDR1 SGHKS, CDR2 YYEKEE (reference sequence). The CDR3 has 17 residues. V was clipped by 0 bases and J by 0 bases, with 13 bases between them.

This clonotype was recorded at least ten times. V is TRBV6-2 or TRBV6-3 and J is TRBJ2-1, with 10 nucleotides matching TRBD2. Germline V CDR1 and CDR2: MNHEY, SVGEGT. The CDR3 length is 15 residues. The J segment lost 3 bases and the V segment lost 6 bases, leaving 5 bases of the junction unmatched. CDR3 DNA sequence: TGTGCCAGCAGACCTAGCGGGAGATACTACAATGAGCAGTTCTTC. Amino acid sequence: CASRPSGRYYNEQFF.

The chain combines TRBV4-3 with TRBJ1-2; 7 bases are shared with TRBD1. With V trimmed by 0 bases and J by 8 bases, 6 bases remained unmatched. CDR3 length equals 14 residues. CDR1 and CDR2 (germline): LGHNA, YSLEER. The CDR3 DNA reads TGCGCCAGCAGCCAAGAAGGGGGCATACTCGGCTACACCTTC. Translation gives CASSQEGGILGYTF.

This clonotype was counted ten times or more. The rearrangement uses TRBV7-3 and TRBJ2-1; a possible D gene is TRBD2 (7 bases). V was clipped by 5 bases and J by 5 bases, with 16 bases between them. Per germline, CDR1 SGHTA and CDR2 FQGTGA. The CDR3 is 15 amino acids. CDR3 nucleotides: TGTGCCAGCAGCAGGGGGGGCGCCCCTAACAATGAGCAGTTCTTC. The encoded protein is CASSRGGAPNNEQFF. The variable domain in full, with the rest retrieved from reference TRBV7-3 and TRBJ2-1, is GAGVSQTPSNKVTEKGKYVELRCDPISGHTALYWYRQSLGQGPEFLIYFQGTGAADDSGLPNDRFFAVRPEGSVSTLKIQRTERGDSAVYLCASSRGGAPNNEQFFGPGTRLTVL.

Turning to this clonotype: One junction end disagrees with the germline gene, perhaps due to a read error. The chain carries TRBV5-1 and TRBJ2-1; D remains unclear. Germline V gives CDR1 SGHRS, CDR2 YFSETQ. The CDR3 runs 12 residues. The CDR3 coding sequence is TGCGCCAGCAGCTTGGAGACCGGACCCCCAATCTTC. It codes for CASSLETGPPIF.

As DNA, the CDR3 is TGTGCCAGCAGTTTAGTCTCCCCCTCGGCCCAGCCCCAGCATTTT. Translation gives CASSLVSPSAQPQHF. The chain uses TRBV12-3 or TRBV12-4 and TRBJ1-5; D unresolved. There are 15 residues in the CDR3. Trimming removed 1 base at V and 7 bases at J, with 14 bases between.

The chain is built from TRBV28 and TRBJ1-1; 7 bases line up with TRBD1. The V gene's germline CDR1 is MDHEN and CDR2 SYDVKM. V lost 5 bases to trimming and J lost 1 base; unmatched junction nucleotides: 7. The CDR3 is 15 amino acids. The CDR3 DNA reads as TGTGCCAGCAGTCCCGACAGGGAAACGAACACTGAAGCTTTCTTT. Translating gives CASSPDRETNTEAFF.

This clonotype was recorded many times. V usage is TRBV5-1 and J usage is TRBJ2-7; D perhaps matches TRBD2 (6 bases). Trimming cost V 3 bases and J 3 bases, with 7 bases left between them. Per the germline V gene, CDR1 is SGHRS and CDR2 is YFSETQ. CDR3 size: 12 residues. This CDR3 is CASSSTSYEQYF. The DNA of the CDR3 is TGCGCCAGCAGCTCGACTAGCTACGAGCAGTACTTC. The entire variable domain, with the rest obtained from reference TRBV5-1 and TRBJ2-7, is as follows: KAGVTQTPRYLIKTRGQQVTLSCSPISGHRSVSWYQQTPGQGLQFLFEYFSETQRNKGNFPGRFSGRQFSNSRSEMNVSTLELGDSALYLCASSSTSYEQYFGPGTRLTVT.

At least ten counts were recorded for this clonotype. The rearrangement uses TRBV12-3 or TRBV12-4 and TRBJ1-2; maybe TRBD1 (6 bases). The CDR3 consists of 13 residues. Between the trimmed V and J ends, which lost 3 bases and 10 bases, there was a span of 15 bases. The CDR3 loop reads CASSFSQGIVYTF. Written as DNA, the CDR3 is TGTGCCAGCAGTTTCTCCCAGGGGATAGTCTACACCTTC.

This clonotype has a handful of counts. The chain has TRBV20-1 and TRBJ1-2, with 7 bases identical to TRBD1. The CDR3 extends over 17 amino acids. V was pared by 0 bases and J by 4 bases, with 14 bases of the junction left unmatched. Germline V lookup: CDR1 DFQATT, CDR2 SNEGSKA (reference sequence). For the CDR3, the DNA is TGCAGTGCTAGAGATCAGAGGGGGCGCGGCCGGGGCTATGGCTACACCTTC. It translates to CSARDQRGRGRGYGYTF.

This clonotype was counted only a few times. The rearrangement joins TRBV2 to TRBJ2-6, with 7 nucleotides matching TRBD2. The CDR3 consists of 15 residues. Germline CDR1 and CDR2: SNHLY and FYNNEI. Trimming cost V 3 bases and J 5 bases; bases outside gene matches: 4. Here the CDR3 reads CASSELAARANVLTF. The CDR3 DNA follows: TGTGCCAGCAGTGAGCTAGCGGCCAGGGCCAACGTCCTGACTTTC. Variable domain in full (rest from reference TRBV2 and TRBJ2-6): EPEVTQTPSHQVTQMGQEVILRCVPISNHLYFYWYRQILGQKVEFLVSFYNNEISEKSEIFDDQFSVERPDGSNFTLKIRSTKLEDSAMYFCASSELAARANVLTFGAGSRLTVL.

The gene calls are TRBV6-5 and TRBJ2-3; D call uncertain. There are 14 residues in the CDR3. Germline CDR1 reads MNHEY; CDR2 reads SVGAGI. Trimming left V 2 bases short and J 5 bases short, with 11 bases between. Here the CDR3 DNA reads TGTGCCAGCAGTTACGGCCCGTTAGGAGATACGCAGTATTTT. Translated: CASSYGPLGDTQYF.

The chain links TRBV12-3 or TRBV12-4 to TRBJ1-4; D call uncertain. The ends were cut back, 5 bases at V and 0 bases at J, with 10 bases in the middle. This CDR3 is built from 15 residues. Here the CDR3 reads CASSIPGATNEKLFF. In DNA, the CDR3 is TGTGCCAGCAGTATTCCGGGAGCAACTAATGAAAAACTGTTTTTT.

The rearrangement joins TRBV20-1 to TRBJ2-7; D is tentatively TRBD1 or TRBD2 (5 bases each). Germline lookup yields CDR1 DFQATT and CDR2 SNEGSKA (reference sequence). The length of the CDR3 is 13 residues. The ends were cut back, 6 bases at V and 0 bases at J, with 12 bases in the middle. As DNA, the CDR3 is TGCAGTGCCCCGGGACGAACCTCCTACGAGCAGTACTTC. It translates to CSAPGRTSYEQYF.

This clonotype has at least ten counts. This chain connects TRBV20-1 to TRBJ1-3, with D possibly TRBD1 on 6 matching bases. Germline V gene sequence: CDR1 DFQATT, CDR2 SNEGSKA (reference sequence). The V end was cut by 2 bases, the J end by 2 bases, with 16 bases between. There are 16 residues in the CDR3. Here the CDR3 DNA reads TGCAGTGCTAGAAAATTTACAGGGAGGACTGGAAACACCATATATTTT. Protein sequence: CSARKFTGRTGNTIYF.

The chain employs TRBV7-9 and TRBJ2-7; D unresolved. The CDR3 runs to 12 residues. V was cut by 6 bases and J by 5 bases, with 11 bases left in between. Germline assignment: CDR1 SEHNR and CDR2 FQNEAQ (reference sequence). CDR3 region: CASSLPDHEQYF. In nucleotides, the CDR3 is TGTGCCAGCAGTCTTCCAGACCACGAGCAGTACTTC.

This sequence joins TRBV2 and TRBJ2-1, with 9 bases lining up with TRBD1. Germline CDR1 SNHLY, CDR2 FYNNEI. V lost 6 bases and J lost 8; bases outside the gene matches: 5. The CDR3 sequence is 13 residues long. CDR3: CASSPGQGYEQFF. Written as DNA, the CDR3 is TGTGCCAGCAGCCCGGGACAGGGCTATGAGCAGTTCTTC.